This T cell receptor (beta chain) was documented in a study of Tregs in tolerant kidney transplant recipients. Thawed PBMCs were FACS-sorted into unstimulated CD4+CD25+CD127- regulatory T cells, CD4+CD25- non-regulatory cells, CD4 and CD8 cells. The data were produced by immunoSEQ multiplex PCR, yet TCRdb's version contains in-frame clones alone and is incomplete. Of 50,000 to 75,000 clones in the sample, less than 98% were seen once. Study-wide results and limits: The small number of patients limits these findings pending further validation.

Trimming stripped 2 bases from V and 3 bases from J, with 12 bases between. The germline V gene encodes CDR1 SGDLS and CDR2 YYNGEE. The CDR3 covers 15 residues. As regards this clone: Its antigen is currently unknown.

The TCR comes from a human donor who received a combined kidney and bone marrow transplant. This sample comprised Tregs from blood, obtained before the transplant. The chain has TRBV9 and TRBJ1-3; D remains ambiguous. The CDR3 nucleotides are TGTGCCAGCAGCGTGAGCCCCCGGGGTGGAAACACCATATATTTT. Translated, it gives CASSVSPRGGNTIYF.